This record concerns one TCR beta chain sequence. Its antigen is as yet unknown. Generated by immunoSEQ multiplex PCR, the TCRdb table keeps only in-frame clones and is missing some. This table has 83,000 or so clones, roughly 90% appearing once. This entry is derived from a study of OX40 agonist ivuxolimab in advanced cancers. Findings and caveats of the study: Some nonresponders also had low normalized T-cell clonal expansion. In general, CD8+ T cells held more expanded clones than CD4+ did, on average.

J gave up 13 bases and V 2 bases, and 11 bases lay outside the gene matches. Germline-derived CDR1 and CDR2 are LNHDA and SQIVND (reference sequence). The CDR3 has 15 amino acids. Blood sampling took place at baseline, cycle 4 day 1, and cycle 7 day 1. The sample here was CD4+ or CD8+ T cells sorted from blood, taken in a trial of the OX40 agonist ivuxolimab. The receptor comes from an adult with an advanced solid tumor such as melanoma, head and neck, liver or kidney cancer. V and J are TRBV19 and TRBJ2-1; 10 nucleotides match TRBD2. CDR3 nucleotide sequence: TGTGCCAGTAGTATAAGTTCCCGGTTAGCGGGAGGACAGTTCTTC. It translates to CASSISSRLAGGQFF. The entire variable domain, with the rest obtained from reference TRBV19 and TRBJ2-1, is as follows: DGGITQSPKYLFRKEGQNVTLSCEQNLNHDAMYWYRQDPGQGLRLIYYSQIVNDFQKGDIAEGYSVSREKKESFPLTVTSAQKNPTAFYLCASSISSRLAGGQFFGPGTRLTVL.